This entry features one T cell receptor beta chain sequence. The CDR3 extends over 13 amino acids. With 4 bases clipped from V and 7 bases from J, the junction kept 5 bases outside the gene matches. Germline CDR1 SGHAT, CDR2 FQNNGV. This sample was included in a study of blood T cell repertoires in COVID-19. Across the whole study: Sites across the United States, Italy and Spain contributed samples from acute and convalescent COVID-19.

Data came from immunoSEQ multiplex PCR; TCRdb stores just in-frame clones and leaves some out. The sample consists of some 110,000 clones, roughly four fifths of them appearing once. This sequence originates from a man aged 60 to 75 with acute or convalescent COVID-19. This rearrangement joins TRBV11-2 to TRBJ2-7; 9 positions agree with TRBD1. The sequenced material came from peripheral blood. The CDR3 nucleotides are TGTGCCAGCAGCTCCCGGGACAGGGATGAGCAGTACTTC. Its protein product is CASSSRDRDEQYF.